Listed below are T cell receptor beta chains from one sample, sequenced in a study of blood T cell repertoires in COVID-19. The table came from immunoSEQ multiplex PCR; TCRdb's copy has only in-frame clones and leaves some out. The table includes roughly 100,000 clones, around 83% detected once. The sample comprised peripheral blood. All receptors come from a woman of 80 years or more with active or convalescent COVID-19. The CDR3 runs from the conserved cysteine through the conserved F or W. Fields, in order: CDR3 protein, CDR3 DNA, V gene, clone size, J gene, D gene. The D gene is left open where the match is weak. The size entry is marked missing in some rows and otherwise reads once, few, many or a size class.

CDR3: CASSQGTASTDTQYF
DNA: TGTGCCAGCAGCCAGGGGACAGCCAGCACAGATACGCAGTATTTT
V: TRBV14
size: few
J: TRBJ2-3
D: TRBD1

CDR3: CASSWNREGGMIF
DNA: TGTGCCAGCAGTTGGAACAGGGAGGGGGGGATGATTTTC
V: TRBV28
size: -
J: TRBJ2-7
D: -

CDR3: CASKGQGAAEAFF
DNA: TGTGCCAGCAAGGGACAGGGGGCTGCTGAAGCTTTCTTT
V: TRBV2
size: -
J: TRBJ1-1
D: TRBD1

CDR3: CASSFDRGFGELFF
DNA: TGTGCCAGCAGTTTCGATAGAGGTTTCGGGGAGCTGTTTTTT
V: TRBV27
size: -
J: TRBJ2-2
D: -

CDR3: CASSSPAGEDTEAFF
DNA: TGTGCCAGCAGTTCCCCTGCGGGGGAGGACACTGAAGCTTTCTTT
V: TRBV6-5
size: -
J: TRBJ1-1
D: -

CDR3: CASSRPGAHRDQPQHF
DNA: TGTGCCAGCAGTCGCCCTGGGGCCCACAGGGATCAGCCCCAGCATTTT
V: TRBV6-2/TRBV6-3
size: -
J: TRBJ1-5
D: -

CDR3: CASSREGAPGGYTF
DNA: TGTGCCAGCAGCCGAGAGGGGGCCCCCGGCGGCTACACCTTC
V: TRBV28
size: -
J: TRBJ1-2
D: TRBD1

CDR3: CASSFELDRGGYTF
DNA: TGTGCCAGCAGTTTCGAACTGGACAGGGGGGGCTACACCTTC
V: TRBV6-6
size: -
J: TRBJ1-2
D: TRBD1

CDR3: CASSAGIGNQPQHF
DNA: TGTGCCAGCAGTGCGGGGATCGGCAATCAGCCCCAGCATTTT
V: TRBV2
size: -
J: TRBJ1-5
D: -

CDR3: CASSYSRDRPNSPLHF
DNA: TGTGCCAGCAGTTACTCGAGGGACAGGCCCAATTCACCCCTCCACTTT
V: TRBV6-5
size: -
J: TRBJ1-6
D: TRBD1

CDR3: CASSLSWDSGPFVIQYF
DNA: TGTGCCAGCAGCTTATCCTGGGACTCAGGGCCATTCGTCATTCAGTACTTC
V: TRBV7-2
size: -
J: TRBJ2-4
D: -

CDR3: CASSYQGFGTEAFF
DNA: TGTGCCAGCAGTTACCAGGGGTTTGGCACTGAAGCTTTCTTT
V: TRBV6-6
size: once
J: TRBJ1-1
D: -

CDR3: CASSLSGGTGYTF
DNA: TGTGCCAGCAGCTTAAGCGGGGGGACTGGCTACACCTTC
V: TRBV7-3
size: -
J: TRBJ1-2
D: -

CDR3: CASSTSGSPYNEQFF
DNA: TGTGCCAGCAGCACTAGCGGGAGTCCTTACAATGAGCAGTTCTTC
V: TRBV6-6
size: few
J: TRBJ2-1
D: TRBD2

CDR3: CASSLKTVVPYEQYF
DNA: TGTGCCAGCAGTTTAAAGACAGTAGTCCCCTACGAGCAGTACTTC
V: TRBV28
size: -
J: TRBJ2-7
D: -

CDR3: CASSLGDREAGELFF
DNA: TGTGCCAGCAGCTTGGGGGACAGGGAGGCCGGGGAGCTGTTTTTT
V: TRBV7-3
size: -
J: TRBJ2-2
D: TRBD1

CDR3: CASRSGGSSYNEQFF
DNA: TGTGCCAGCAGGTCGGGCGGGAGCTCCTACAATGAGCAGTTCTTC
V: TRBV7-2
size: few
J: TRBJ2-1
D: TRBD2

CDR3: CASSLQGGGFLVPLYNEQFF
DNA: TGTGCCAGTAGCTTACAGGGGGGAGGTTTCCTAGTTCCTCTCTACAATGAGCAGTTCTTC
V: TRBV19
size: once
J: TRBJ2-1
D: TRBD1

CDR3: CASSQDGIAGAKYNEQFF
DNA: TGTGCCAGCAGCCAAGATGGGATAGCAGGGGCGAAATACAATGAGCAGTTCTTC
V: TRBV3-1/TRBV3-2
size: -
J: TRBJ2-1
D: -

CDR3: CASSEFFLGTGLTNTEAFF
DNA: TGTGCCAGCAGTGAATTCTTTCTCGGTACAGGGCTAACTAACACTGAAGCTTTCTTT
V: TRBV6-1
size: once
J: TRBJ1-1
D: -

CDR3: CASSLEGGVGTQHF
DNA: TGTGCCAGCAGCTTAGAGGGTGGGGTCGGGACCCAGCATTTT
V: TRBV7-2
size: -
J: TRBJ1-5
D: -

CDR3: CASSPADTEAFF
DNA: TGTGCCAGCTCACCCGCGGACACTGAAGCTTTCTTT
V: TRBV18
size: -
J: TRBJ1-1
D: -

CDR3: CSVRDRGSYNEQFF
DNA: TGCAGCGTTAGGGACAGGGGGTCCTACAATGAGCAGTTCTTC
V: TRBV29-1
size: -
J: TRBJ2-1
D: TRBD1

CDR3: CASSLGLRGTGELFF
DNA: TGTGCCAGCAGCTTGGGGCTCCGGGGCACCGGGGAGCTGTTTTTT
V: TRBV5-4
size: -
J: TRBJ2-2
D: -

CDR3: CASSTQQTGRGETQYF
DNA: TGTGCCAGCAGCACTCAACAAACAGGGAGAGGTGAGACCCAGTACTTC
V: TRBV9
size: once
J: TRBJ2-5
D: -

CDR3: CASSDHLGGTEAFF
DNA: TGTGCCAGCAGCGACCACCTGGGGGGCACTGAAGCTTTCTTT
V: TRBV21-1
size: -
J: TRBJ1-1
D: -

CDR3: CASSRSTSGGAVEQFF
DNA: TGTGCCAGCAGCCGCTCCACTAGCGGGGGGGCGGTTGAGCAGTTCTTC
V: TRBV3-1/TRBV3-2
size: -
J: TRBJ2-1
D: TRBD2

CDR3: CASAYSGMLYF
DNA: TGTGCCAGCGCCTACTCCGGTATGCTGTACTTC
V: TRBV3-1/TRBV3-2
size: once
J: TRBJ2-7
D: -

CDR3: CASRGQGATWEQYF
DNA: TGTGCCAGCAGGGGACAGGGGGCAACCTGGGAGCAGTACTTC
V: TRBV2
size: -
J: TRBJ2-7
D: TRBD1

CDR3: CASSLYGLREGYTF
DNA: TGTGCCAGCAGCTTGTATGGTTTACGGGAAGGCTACACCTTC
V: TRBV5-6
size: -
J: TRBJ1-2
D: -

CDR3: CASSYTPGTKHPFYEQYF
DNA: TGTGCCAGCAGTTATACGCCGGGAACCAAACACCCATTCTACGAGCAGTACTTC
V: TRBV6-2/TRBV6-3
size: -
J: TRBJ2-7
D: -

CDR3: CASSQDLGDRGKEKLFF
DNA: TGTGCCAGCAGCCAAGATTTGGGGGACAGGGGGAAAGAAAAACTGTTTTTT
V: TRBV3-1/TRBV3-2
size: -
J: TRBJ1-4
D: TRBD1

CDR3: CASSEQGRDTQYF
DNA: TGTGCCAGCAGCGAACAGGGGAGGGATACGCAGTATTTT
V: TRBV9
size: -
J: TRBJ2-3
D: -

CDR3: CASSAGVGNYGYTF
DNA: TGTGCCAGCAGCGCCGGGGTAGGGAACTATGGCTACACCTTC
V: TRBV9
size: -
J: TRBJ1-2
D: -

CDR3: CSGGGGTEAFF
DNA: TGCAGTGGAGGGGGGGGCACTGAAGCTTTCTTT
V: TRBV20-1
size: -
J: TRBJ1-1
D: -

CDR3: CARSLVGSGRARRGSYNEQFF
DNA: TGTGCCAGAAGCTTGGTGGGTAGCGGGAGGGCCAGGCGGGGCTCCTACAATGAGCAGTTCTTC
V: TRBV5-3
size: -
J: TRBJ2-1
D: TRBD2

CDR3: CASSSPWGGYFSDEQFF
DNA: TGTGCCAGCAGTTCCCCCTGGGGGGGGTATTTCTCCGATGAGCAGTTCTTC
V: TRBV7-9
size: once
J: TRBJ2-1
D: TRBD2

CDR3: CASSPLGSGSYEQYF
DNA: TGTGCCAGCAGTCCCCTGGGTAGCGGGAGCTACGAGCAGTACTTC
V: TRBV27
size: -
J: TRBJ2-7
D: TRBD2

CDR3: CASSLEVATGNEKLFF
DNA: TGTGCCAGCAGCTTAGAGGTCGCTACGGGGAATGAAAAACTGTTTTTT
V: TRBV11-2
size: few
J: TRBJ1-4
D: -

CDR3: CASSPGGGRYGYTF
DNA: TGTGCCAGCAGTCCCGGGGGGGGCCGATATGGCTACACCTTC
V: TRBV2
size: few
J: TRBJ1-2
D: -

CDR3: CASSPDIRTEAFF
DNA: TGTGCCAGTAGCCCCGACATTCGCACTGAAGCTTTCTTT
V: TRBV19
size: -
J: TRBJ1-1
D: -

CDR3: CASKDGGDTIYF
DNA: TGCGCCAGCAAAGATGGGGGGGACACCATATATTTT
V: TRBV5-1
size: once
J: TRBJ1-3
D: -

CDR3: CASSWRDRGISPLHF
DNA: TGTGCCAGCAGCTGGAGGGACAGGGGGATTTCACCCCTCCACTTT
V: TRBV5-6
size: -
J: TRBJ1-6
D: TRBD1

CDR3: CASSLWAGGLAFF
DNA: TGTGCCAGCAGTTTGTGGGCAGGGGGCTTGGCTTTCTTT
V: TRBV27
size: -
J: TRBJ1-1
D: TRBD1